This TCR beta chain was recorded in a study of early T cells in non-severe SARS-CoV-2 infection. General study results and limits: CD4 and private specificities were missed by VDJdb matching, which favored anti-spike CD8 responses.

Unique molecular identifiers were affixed to single, distinct cDNA molecules. From the 5' RACE reads, TCRdb called clonotypes with MiXCR, one entry per CDR3 protein. The table lists 55,000 to 70,000 distinct CDR3 sequences, more than 9% of them singletons, with about 1.7% in the top ten. V was pared by 8 bases and J by 4 bases, with 17 bases between. Germline values: CDR1 MNHNY, CDR2 SVGAGI (reference sequence). The CDR3 runs 15 residues. This clonotype came up many times. Its antigen is unknown. Material for sequencing was whole blood. The chain has TRBV6-6 and TRBJ2-2, with D possibly being TRBD1 (5 bases). This clonotype originated in an adult who was a healthcare worker with PCR-confirmed SARS-CoV-2 infection or an uninfected control (not recorded which). The CDR3 sequence is CASASTGTITGELFF. The CDR3 bases are TGTGCCAGCGCCTCAACAGGAACAATCACCGGGGAGCTGTTTTTT.